The rows below give T cell receptor beta chains drawn from one sample of a study of cytomegalovirus exposure and HLA in healthy donors. Sequenced by immunoSEQ multiplex PCR; TCRdb stores in-frame clones only, minus some. The sample lists roughly 230,000 clones, roughly 91% seen once, with around 3.3% in the top ten. Specimen: PBMCs. These receptors originate from a woman aged 25 to 39 in good health and CMV-seronegative. CDR3s include the opening cysteine and the closing phenylalanine or tryptophan. Each record gives: D gene, clone size, J gene, V gene, CDR3 protein, CDR3 DNA. A D gene is named only where the DNA matches it firmly. A row's size may be missing; if present it is once, few, many or a size class.

d_gene: -
abundance: -
j_gene: TRBJ1-1
v_gene: TRBV6-5
CDR3aa: CASSYLSGQMNTEAFF
CDR3nt: TGTGCCAGCAGTTACTTGTCGGGACAAATGAACACTGAAGCTTTCTTT

d_gene: -
abundance: -
j_gene: TRBJ2-7
v_gene: TRBV27
CDR3aa: CASSVTTSYEQYF
CDR3nt: TGTGCCAGCAGTGTGACTACCTCCTACGAGCAGTACTTC

d_gene: -
abundance: -
j_gene: TRBJ2-7
v_gene: TRBV11-2
CDR3aa: CASSLGSYEQYF
CDR3nt: TGTGCCAGCAGCTTAGGCTCTTACGAGCAGTACTTC

d_gene: TRBD2
abundance: -
j_gene: TRBJ2-1
v_gene: TRBV13
CDR3aa: CASSLDLAGSNEQFF
CDR3nt: TGTGCCAGCAGCTTAGACCTAGCGGGATCCAATGAGCAGTTCTTC

d_gene: TRBD2
abundance: -
j_gene: TRBJ2-2
v_gene: TRBV7-7
CDR3aa: CASSQGLAGVGGELFF
CDR3nt: TGTGCCAGCAGCCAGGGACTAGCGGGAGTGGGCGGGGAGCTGTTTTTT

d_gene: TRBD1
abundance: once
j_gene: TRBJ2-7
v_gene: TRBV9
CDR3aa: CASSVGTGAYEQYF
CDR3nt: TGTGCCAGCAGCGTCGGGACAGGGGCTTACGAGCAGTACTTC

d_gene: -
abundance: -
j_gene: TRBJ2-7
v_gene: TRBV28
CDR3aa: CASSLRAGLEQYF
CDR3nt: TGTGCCAGCAGTTTAAGGGCTGGTCTCGAGCAGTACTTC

d_gene: TRBD1
abundance: few
j_gene: TRBJ1-5
v_gene: TRBV19
CDR3aa: CASRDRDQPQHF
CDR3nt: TGTGCCAGTAGGGACAGGGATCAGCCCCAGCATTTT

d_gene: TRBD1
abundance: few
j_gene: TRBJ1-2
v_gene: TRBV14
CDR3aa: CASSPLGQGAWGYTF
CDR3nt: TGTGCCAGCAGCCCATTGGGACAGGGGGCGTGGGGCTACACCTTC

d_gene: -
abundance: -
j_gene: TRBJ2-7
v_gene: TRBV15
CDR3aa: CATSDLRQDYEQYF
CDR3nt: TGTGCCACCAGCGACCTGAGACAGGACTACGAGCAGTACTTC

d_gene: -
abundance: -
j_gene: TRBJ1-3
v_gene: TRBV9
CDR3aa: CASSPQGNTIYF
CDR3nt: TGTGCCAGCAGCCCCCAGGGAAACACCATATATTTT

d_gene: TRBD2
abundance: -
j_gene: TRBJ2-3
v_gene: TRBV9
CDR3aa: CASSVELAGASDTQYF
CDR3nt: TGTGCCAGCAGCGTAGAGTTAGCGGGAGCCTCTGATACGCAGTATTTT

d_gene: -
abundance: -
j_gene: TRBJ1-1
v_gene: TRBV5-6
CDR3aa: CASSTGNTEAFF
CDR3nt: TGTGCCAGCAGTACGGGGAACACTGAAGCTTTCTTT

d_gene: -
abundance: -
j_gene: TRBJ2-3
v_gene: TRBV5-1
CDR3aa: CASTLEPASRDTQYF
CDR3nt: TGCGCCAGCACCCTGGAACCGGCATCAAGGGATACGCAGTATTTT

d_gene: TRBD2
abundance: -
j_gene: TRBJ2-2
v_gene: TRBV5-1
CDR3aa: CASSLGLAGEETGELFF
CDR3nt: TGCGCCAGCAGCTTAGGACTAGCGGGAGAGGAGACCGGGGAGCTGTTTTTT

d_gene: -
abundance: -
j_gene: TRBJ2-5
v_gene: TRBV11-2
CDR3aa: CASSFAWGEKTQYF
CDR3nt: TGTGCCAGCAGCTTTGCTTGGGGGGAAAAGACCCAGTACTTC

d_gene: TRBD1
abundance: once
j_gene: TRBJ1-1
v_gene: TRBV6-5
CDR3aa: CASGDRAPDEAFF
CDR3nt: TGTGCCAGCGGGGACAGGGCCCCAGATGAAGCTTTCTTT

d_gene: -
abundance: -
j_gene: TRBJ2-2
v_gene: TRBV7-8
CDR3aa: CASSLGGDEVGANTGELFF
CDR3nt: TGTGCCAGCAGCTTAGGGGGGGATGAAGTCGGAGCGAACACCGGGGAGCTGTTTTTT

d_gene: -
abundance: once
j_gene: TRBJ2-1
v_gene: TRBV4-1
CDR3aa: CASSQVPPIGSEQFF
CDR3nt: TGCGCCAGCAGCCAAGTTCCCCCTATCGGAAGTGAGCAGTTCTTC

d_gene: TRBD2
abundance: -
j_gene: TRBJ2-5
v_gene: TRBV9
CDR3aa: CASSPELAGEETQYF
CDR3nt: TGTGCCAGCAGCCCAGAACTAGCGGGAGAGGAGACCCAGTACTTC

d_gene: TRBD1
abundance: -
j_gene: TRBJ1-1
v_gene: TRBV7-2
CDR3aa: CASSLGGGPEAFF
CDR3nt: TGTGCCAGCAGCTTAGGAGGGGGCCCTGAAGCTTTCTTT

d_gene: TRBD2
abundance: -
j_gene: TRBJ2-2
v_gene: TRBV4-3
CDR3aa: CASSQQSGLAGVTGELFF
CDR3nt: TGCGCCAGCAGCCAACAATCGGGACTAGCGGGAGTCACCGGGGAGCTGTTTTTT

d_gene: -
abundance: -
j_gene: TRBJ2-1
v_gene: TRBV27
CDR3aa: CASSTGYEQFF
CDR3nt: TGTGCCAGCAGCACAGGGTATGAGCAGTTCTTC

d_gene: -
abundance: -
j_gene: TRBJ1-2
v_gene: TRBV18
CDR3aa: CASSPGGNLYGYTF
CDR3nt: TGTGCCAGCTCACCAGGGGGCAACCTCTATGGCTACACCTTC

d_gene: TRBD1
abundance: -
j_gene: TRBJ2-3
v_gene: TRBV2
CDR3aa: CASSLYNPTGGRGTDTQYF
CDR3nt: TGTGCCAGCAGTCTCTACAACCCGACAGGGGGCAGAGGCACAGATACGCAGTATTTT

d_gene: -
abundance: -
j_gene: TRBJ2-7
v_gene: TRBV7-6
CDR3aa: CASSPELGRSYEQYF
CDR3nt: TGTGCCAGCAGCCCTGAACTGGGTCGATCCTACGAGCAGTACTTC

d_gene: -
abundance: -
j_gene: TRBJ2-7
v_gene: TRBV20-1
CDR3aa: CSAGTTYEQYF
CDR3nt: TGCAGTGCAGGGACCACCTACGAGCAGTACTTC

d_gene: TRBD1
abundance: -
j_gene: TRBJ1-4
v_gene: TRBV27
CDR3aa: CASSLTGGNEKLFF
CDR3nt: TGTGCCAGCAGTTTGACAGGGGGTAATGAAAAACTGTTTTTT

d_gene: -
abundance: -
j_gene: TRBJ1-1
v_gene: TRBV4-3
CDR3aa: CASSQDNVHTEAFF
CDR3nt: TGCGCCAGCAGCCAAGATAACGTTCACACTGAAGCTTTCTTT

d_gene: TRBD1
abundance: -
j_gene: TRBJ2-5
v_gene: TRBV6-5
CDR3aa: CATTGGANYETQYF
CDR3nt: TGTGCCACCACAGGGGGCGCGAATTATGAGACCCAGTACTTC

d_gene: -
abundance: -
j_gene: TRBJ2-7
v_gene: TRBV27
CDR3aa: CASRGVREQYF
CDR3nt: TGTGCCAGCAGGGGGGTCCGGGAGCAGTACTTC

d_gene: TRBD2
abundance: -
j_gene: TRBJ2-2
v_gene: TRBV11-2
CDR3aa: CASSLGGLPGELFF
CDR3nt: TGTGCCAGCAGCTTGGGAGGGTTGCCCGGGGAGCTGTTTTTT

d_gene: TRBD2
abundance: -
j_gene: TRBJ2-3
v_gene: TRBV5-1
CDR3aa: CASSLRNRDYTDTQYF
CDR3nt: TGCGCCAGCAGCCTCAGAAACCGGGACTACACAGATACGCAGTATTTT

d_gene: TRBD1
abundance: -
j_gene: TRBJ1-2
v_gene: TRBV6-6
CDR3aa: CASSYGQGASYTF
CDR3nt: TGTGCCAGCAGTTACGGACAGGGGGCGAGCTACACCTTC

d_gene: -
abundance: -
j_gene: TRBJ2-7
v_gene: TRBV27
CDR3aa: CASSFNEAYEQYF
CDR3nt: TGTGCCAGCAGTTTTAACGAAGCCTACGAGCAGTACTTC

d_gene: -
abundance: -
j_gene: TRBJ2-1
v_gene: TRBV2
CDR3aa: CASEAGNYNEQFF
CDR3nt: TGTGCCAGCGAAGCAGGGAACTACAATGAGCAGTTCTTC

d_gene: TRBD1
abundance: once
j_gene: TRBJ2-5
v_gene: TRBV27
CDR3aa: CASSADRGPQETQYF
CDR3nt: TGTGCCAGCAGTGCAGACAGGGGTCCCCAAGAGACCCAGTACTTC

d_gene: -
abundance: -
j_gene: TRBJ2-7
v_gene: TRBV27
CDR3aa: CASARLKAYEQYF
CDR3nt: TGTGCCAGCGCCAGGTTGAAAGCCTACGAGCAGTACTTC

d_gene: TRBD2
abundance: -
j_gene: TRBJ2-2
v_gene: TRBV2
CDR3aa: CASSGPGLANTGELFF
CDR3nt: TGTGCCAGCAGTGGACCGGGACTAGCGAACACCGGGGAGCTGTTTTTT

d_gene: -
abundance: -
j_gene: TRBJ1-5
v_gene: TRBV28
CDR3aa: CASSLSDGVNQPQHF
CDR3nt: TGTGCCAGCAGTTTATCGGACGGAGTCAATCAGCCCCAGCATTTT

d_gene: -
abundance: -
j_gene: TRBJ2-7
v_gene: TRBV4-2
CDR3aa: CASSQDRGTYEQYF
CDR3nt: TGTGCCAGCAGCCAAGATCGAGGCACCTACGAGCAGTACTTC

d_gene: -
abundance: -
j_gene: TRBJ2-5
v_gene: TRBV7-8
CDR3aa: CASSLRGAETQYF
CDR3nt: TGTGCCAGCAGCCTTAGGGGGGCGGAGACCCAGTACTTC

d_gene: TRBD1
abundance: once
j_gene: TRBJ2-7
v_gene: TRBV27
CDR3aa: CASSFQPRDRVYEQYF
CDR3nt: TGTGCCAGCAGTTTCCAACCTCGGGACAGGGTCTACGAGCAGTACTTC

d_gene: -
abundance: -
j_gene: TRBJ1-1
v_gene: TRBV4-1
CDR3aa: CASSQGVYGGPQITEAFF
CDR3nt: TGCGCCAGCAGCCAAGGGGTGTATGGGGGCCCTCAGATAACTGAAGCTTTCTTT

d_gene: -
abundance: -
j_gene: TRBJ2-7
v_gene: TRBV6-1
CDR3aa: CASTSVRDYEQYF
CDR3nt: TGTGCCAGCACGTCCGTCAGGGACTACGAGCAGTACTTC

d_gene: TRBD2
abundance: -
j_gene: TRBJ2-4
v_gene: TRBV30
CDR3aa: CAWSGGGAGAAKNIQYF
CDR3nt: TGTGCCTGGAGTGGAGGCGGCGCGGGAGCTGCCAAAAACATTCAGTACTTC

d_gene: -
abundance: -
j_gene: TRBJ2-2
v_gene: TRBV7-9
CDR3aa: CASSPTDFGNTGELFF
CDR3nt: TGTGCCAGCAGCCCCACCGACTTCGGCAACACCGGGGAGCTGTTTTTT

d_gene: -
abundance: -
j_gene: TRBJ1-2
v_gene: TRBV4-3
CDR3aa: CASSQALSGRGYTF
CDR3nt: TGCGCCAGCAGCCAAGCTTTATCGGGACGGGGCTACACCTTC

d_gene: TRBD1
abundance: -
j_gene: TRBJ2-3
v_gene: TRBV5-1
CDR3aa: CASSLTGQAGGPDTQYF
CDR3nt: TGCGCCAGCAGCTTGACGGGACAGGCAGGGGGCCCAGATACGCAGTATTTT

d_gene: -
abundance: -
j_gene: TRBJ2-7
v_gene: TRBV6-6
CDR3aa: CASSVGPFYEQYF
CDR3nt: TGTGCCAGCAGTGTGGGGCCCTTCTACGAGCAGTACTTC

d_gene: -
abundance: -
j_gene: TRBJ2-7
v_gene: TRBV28
CDR3aa: CASNPAGFTYEQYF
CDR3nt: TGTGCCAGCAACCCAGCTGGGTTTACCTACGAGCAGTACTTC

d_gene: TRBD1
abundance: -
j_gene: TRBJ2-7
v_gene: TRBV7-2
CDR3aa: CASSVRTGYEQYF
CDR3nt: TGTGCCAGCAGCGTCCGGACAGGGTACGAGCAGTACTTC

d_gene: -
abundance: -
j_gene: TRBJ2-7
v_gene: TRBV15
CDR3aa: CATSRAPTGAYEQYF
CDR3nt: TGTGCCACCAGCAGAGCCCCGACAGGCGCCTACGAGCAGTACTTC